The 20 T cell receptor beta chains reported below all come from one sample, sequenced in a study of cytomegalovirus exposure and HLA in healthy donors. In the PCR, 60 Vbeta and 13 Jbeta primers were used. Using immunoSEQ multiplex PCR, the repertoire was profiled, and TCRdb retains in-frame clones only, with some absent. The profile shows about 150,000 clones, over 60% of them singletons. Sequenced input: PBMCs. The receptors originated from a young woman in good health and CMV-seronegative.

A word on this clone: This sample includes further DNA sequences coding for the same CDR3. The gene calls are TRBV7-2 and TRBJ2-2, with no clear D. The CDR3 is 12 amino acids. The V and J ends lost 5 bases and 5 bases respectively, with 6 bases between them. The germline gives CDR1 SGHTA, CDR2 FQGNSA. DNA for the CDR3: TGTGCCAGCAGCACCGGGACCGGGGAGCTGTTTTTT. Translating it yields CASSTGTGELFF.

This clone has a handful of counts. The genes are TRBV7-2 and TRBJ1-5; possible D gene TRBD1, 5 bases. Germline CDR1 is SGHTA and CDR2 is FQGNSA. V lost 6 bases and J 1 base, leaving 7 bases between the germline ends. The CDR3 length is 13 residues. The CDR3 sequence is CASREGSNQPQHF. CDR3 bases: TGTGCCAGCAGGGAGGGGAGCAATCAGCCCCAGCATTTT.

V gene TRBV7-9 combines with J gene TRBJ1-1, with TRBD1 identical over 10 bases. J lost 5 bases, V lost 6 bases, and 6 bases had no gene match. Germline CDR1 is SEHNR and CDR2 is FQNEAQ (reference sequence). CDR3 length: 14 residues. The CDR3 sequence is CASRATGGITEAFF. The CDR3 bases are TGTGCCAGCAGAGCGACAGGGGGCATAACTGAAGCTTTCTTT.

The chain recombines TRBV11-2 with TRBJ1-4; D is possibly TRBD1 (6 bases). This CDR3 contains 14 residues. The germline CDR1 and CDR2 sequences are SGHAT and FQNNGV. V was trimmed by 2 bases and J by 5 bases, leaving 9 bases between them. The CDR3 region has the DNA TGTGCCAGCAGCTTACGAAGGGGGAATGAAAAACTGTTTTTT. As protein: CASSLRRGNEKLFF.

Comments on this clone: One junction end disagrees with the germline gene, perhaps due to a read error. The chain has TRBV9 and TRBJ2-3; D gene unclear. The germline V gene encodes CDR1 SGDLS and CDR2 YYNGEE. CDR3 length: 14 amino acids. The CDR3 DNA is TGTGCCAGCAGCCGTAGAGGTGTCACAAATACGCAGTATTTT. Amino acids: CASSRRGVTNTQYF.

The CDR3 region is CASSSGTSGYNEQFF. CDR3 sequence (DNA): TGTGCCAGCAGCTCCGGGACTAGCGGTTACAATGAGCAGTTCTTC. The chain has TRBV7-2 and TRBJ2-1, with TRBD2 matching 11 bases. The junction had 3 bases not matched to a gene; V was cut back by 4 bases and J by 4 bases. CDR1 SGHTA and CDR2 FQGNSA come from the germline V gene. The CDR3 loop spans 15 amino acids.

The rearrangement uses TRBV18 and TRBJ1-1, with D unclear. The V and J ends lost 6 bases and 0 bases respectively, with 8 bases between them. Germline values: CDR1 KGHSH, CDR2 LQKENI. There are 13 residues in the CDR3. For the CDR3, the DNA is TGTGCCAGCTCCCAGGAGGTGAACACTGAAGCTTTCTTT. Its translation: CASSQEVNTEAFF.

V gene TRBV19 combines with J gene TRBJ1-1, with D hard to call. Deletions cut 3 bases from V and 1 base from J, with 12 bases between. The CDR3 has 15 amino acids. Germline CDR1 is LNHDA and CDR2 is SQIVND (reference sequence). CDR3 sequence: CASSISLQSNTEAFF. CDR3 DNA sequence: TGTGCCAGTAGTATCTCGTTGCAGTCGAACACTGAAGCTTTCTTT.

This clone has only a few counts. The rearrangement uses TRBV7-3 and TRBJ2-1; 10 nucleotides agree with TRBD1. V lost 3 bases to trimming and J lost 7 bases; unmatched junction nucleotides: 6. CDR1 is SGHTA and CDR2 is FQGTGA in the germline V gene. The CDR3 is 15 residues long. The CDR3 reads CASSLGQGLMNEQFF. CDR3 nucleotide sequence: TGTGCCAGCAGCTTGGGACAGGGGTTAATGAATGAGCAGTTCTTC.

V usage is TRBV18 and J usage is TRBJ2-1; possibly TRBD1 for D (5 bases). V shed 7 bases and J shed 1 base, with 14 bases lying between them. The CDR3 has 15 amino acids. Germline CDR1 is KGHSH and CDR2 is LQKENI. CDR3 region: CASYLGQPSYNEQFF. For the CDR3, the DNA is TGTGCCAGCTACCTGGGGCAACCTTCCTACAATGAGCAGTTCTTC.

The genes are TRBV21-1 and TRBJ1-1; TRBD1, as called in the table, went unchecked against the DNA. TRBV21-1 is flagged as a pseudogene. This CDR3 has 16 residues. The CDR3: CASSKESGRPNTEAFF. In nucleotides, the CDR3 is TGTGCCAGCAGCAAAGAGTCCGGCAGGCCGAACACTGAAGCTTTCTTT.

V and J are TRBV9 and TRBJ1-2, with TRBD1 matching over 9 bases. The CDR3 loop spans 15 amino acids. The germline V gene encodes CDR1 SGDLS and CDR2 YYNGEE. The V segment lost 4 bases and the J segment 1 base; nucleotides outside the gene matches: 5. CDR3 loop: CASSQRDRDNYGYTF. CDR3 nucleotides: TGTGCCAGCAGCCAACGGGACAGGGATAACTATGGCTACACCTTC.

This clone turned up a few times. The chain carries TRBV28 and TRBJ1-5, with 10 positions matching TRBD1. The J segment lost 5 bases and the V segment lost 6 bases, leaving 10 bases of the junction unmatched. CDR1 and CDR2 (germline): MDHEN, SYDVKM. The CDR3 has 16 residues. CDR3 DNA sequence: TGTGCCAGCAGGCCCCCCGGGACAGGGGACGATCAGCCCCAGCATTTT. Its translation: CASRPPGTGDDQPQHF.

This sequence joins TRBV5-1 and TRBJ1-2; D may be TRBD1 (5 bases). Trimming cost V 0 bases and J 8 bases, with 14 bases left between them. Germline V gives CDR1 SGHRS, CDR2 YFSETQ. The CDR3 is 14 residues long. CDR3: CASSLDRRSSGYTF. In DNA form, the CDR3 reads TGCGCCAGCAGCTTGGACAGGCGCTCCTCCGGCTACACCTTC.

The V and J genes are TRBV28 and TRBJ1-1; no definite D call. CDR3 length: 15 residues. Germline CDR1 reads MDHEN; CDR2 reads SYDVKM. Trimming left V 1 base short and J 4 bases short, with 13 bases between. CDR3 bases: TGTGCCAGCAGTTTATACTTTGGCAACAGCACTGAAGCTTTCTTT. This codes for CASSLYFGNSTEAFF.

A single count supports this clone. The V call is TRBV5-1, the J call TRBJ2-1; D is perhaps TRBD2 (5 bases). V dropped 5 bases and J dropped 3 bases, with 15 bases sitting between them. The V gene's germline CDR1 is SGHRS and CDR2 YFSETQ. The CDR3 length is 15 residues. CDR3 sequence: CASRVQDSRYNEQFF. CDR3 nucleotides: TGCGCCAGCAGGGTGCAGGACTCCCGCTACAATGAGCAGTTCTTC.

This clone was detected once. The V gene is TRBV9, the J gene TRBJ2-5; 8 bases are a match to TRBD2. CDR1 is SGDLS, CDR2 YYNGEE, per germline. The CDR3 loop spans 17 amino acids. With 4 bases clipped from V and 5 bases from J, the junction kept 16 bases outside the gene matches. The CDR3: CASSQGSGGGWQETQYF. In nucleotides, the CDR3 is TGTGCCAGCAGCCAGGGGTCGGGCGGGGGGTGGCAGGAGACCCAGTACTTC.

The chain recombines TRBV9 with TRBJ1-2, with D maybe TRBD1 (5 bases). Trimming removed 4 bases at V and 3 bases at J, with 10 bases between. Germline CDR1 is SGDLS and CDR2 is YYNGEE. There are 13 residues in the CDR3. The DNA for the CDR3 is TGTGCCAGCAGCACGGGGGGGTACTATGGCTACACCTTC. It codes for CASSTGGYYGYTF.

As regards this clone: Other nucleotide sequences in the sample specify the same CDR3. V usage is TRBV7-9 and J usage is TRBJ1-1; D ambiguous. V gave up 1 base and J gave up 1 base, with 10 bases separating them. In germline, CDR1 is SEHNR, CDR2 FQNEAQ (reference sequence). This CDR3 is built from 15 residues. CDR3 bases: TGTGCCAGCAGCTTAGAGTGGGCAGAGAACACTGAAGCTTTCTTT. This gives the protein CASSLEWAENTEAFF.

This clone turned up a few times. This sequence joins TRBV27 and TRBJ2-1; weak D call: TRBD1 (6 bases). From germline, CDR1 is MNHEY and CDR2 SMNVEV (reference sequence). Trimming stripped 3 bases from V and 7 bases from J, with 16 bases between. This CDR3 comprises 15 residues. CDR3 residues: CASSLSTGPKNEQFF. The CDR3 coding sequence is TGTGCCAGCAGTTTGAGTACAGGGCCGAAGAATGAGCAGTTCTTC.